This is a list of T cell receptor beta chains from one sample in a study of shared clonotypes between healthy human individuals. Profiling relied on immunoSEQ multiplex PCR, and the TCRdb table lists in-frame clones only, not all of them. The sample has more than 400,000 clones; 70% to 80% are singletons. The sequenced material came from PBMCs. All receptors derive from a woman in her forties in good health. Some clones in this sample may be carry-over from other donors' samples. The CDR3 runs from the conserved cysteine through the conserved F or W. The D gene is left open where the match is weak. Size values are once, few and many counts, or a class for expanded clones, and some rows have none.

cdr3_length	v_call	d_call	j_call	clone_size	cdr3_aa	cdr3_nt
14	TRBV19	NA	TRBJ2-7	few	CASSNPRSSYEQYF	TGTGCCAGTAGTAATCCGCGGAGCTCCTACGAGCAGTACTTC
13	TRBV28	TRBD1	TRBJ2-5	NA	CATRQGGRETQYF	TGTGCCACGCGACAGGGGGGGCGAGAGACCCAGTACTTC
14	TRBV11-2	NA	TRBJ1-2	few	CASSLDHSNYGYTF	TGTGCCAGCAGCTTAGACCACAGCAACTATGGCTACACCTTC
15	TRBV15	TRBD2	TRBJ2-1	NA	CATSRLLAGVNEQFF	TGTGCCACCAGCAGGCTACTAGCGGGAGTTAATGAGCAGTTCTTC
13	TRBV7-8	TRBD1	TRBJ2-7	few	CASNRGGAYEQYF	TGTGCCAGCAACAGGGGTGGGGCCTACGAGCAGTACTTC
14	TRBV27	TRBD2	TRBJ2-1	NA	CASSFGGGRDEQFF	TGTGCCAGCAGTTTCGGGGGGGGCAGAGATGAGCAGTTCTTC
13	TRBV18	NA	TRBJ2-7	NA	CASSPPGLNEQYF	TGTGCCAGCTCACCTCCGGGACTTAACGAGCAGTACTTC
17	TRBV5-4	NA	TRBJ1-1	NA	CASSLATVRAMNTEAFF	TGTGCCAGCAGCTTGGCCACCGTAAGGGCAATGAACACTGAAGCTTTCTTT
14	TRBV7-2	TRBD2	TRBJ2-1	NA	CASTSYAGGNEQFF	TGTGCCAGCACCTCTTATGCGGGAGGCAATGAGCAGTTCTTC
16	TRBV7-9	NA	TRBJ2-3	NA	CASSPSSVVETDTQYF	TGTGCCAGCAGCCCGAGTAGCGTGGTGGAGACAGATACGCAGTATTTT
15	TRBV6-5	NA	TRBJ2-6	NA	CASTDVLTGANVLTF	TGTGCCAGCACCGACGTCCTCACCGGGGCCAACGTCCTGACTTTC
16	TRBV9	TRBD2	TRBJ2-1	NA	CASSGPREGGYNEQFF	TGTGCCAGCAGCGGACCACGGGAGGGAGGGTACAATGAGCAGTTCTTC
14	TRBV4-1	TRBD1	TRBJ1-1	NA	CASSQTGVNTEAFF	TGCGCCAGCAGCCAAACAGGGGTGAACACTGAAGCTTTCTTT
17	TRBV4-2	NA	TRBJ1-6	NA	CASSQEDSRSYNSPLHF	TGTGCCAGCAGCCAAGAGGACAGCCGCTCCTATAATTCACCCCTCCACTTT
13	TRBV5-1	NA	TRBJ1-1	NA	CASSPQGFTEAFF	TGCGCCAGCAGCCCCCAGGGTTTCACTGAAGCTTTCTTT
15	TRBV19	TRBD1	TRBJ1-1	once	CASSIDSQGRTEAFF	TGTGCCAGTAGTATAGATTCACAGGGGAGGACTGAAGCTTTCTTT
13	TRBV18	NA	TRBJ1-2	NA	CASSPPVREGYTF	TGTGCCAGCTCCCCGCCGGTCAGGGAAGGCTACACCTTC
14	TRBV28	NA	TRBJ2-1	NA	CASSVRLVLVEQFF	TGTGCCAGCAGTGTCCGACTAGTTCTGGTTGAGCAGTTCTTC
16	TRBV6-6	TRBD2	TRBJ2-3	NA	CASSWRTSGGADTQYF	TGTGCCAGCAGTTGGAGGACTAGCGGGGGGGCAGATACGCAGTATTTT
13	TRBV7-2	NA	TRBJ1-5	NA	CASSLGRVQPQHF	TGTGCCAGCAGCTTAGGGAGGGTTCAGCCCCAGCATTTT
12	TRBV29-1	TRBD1	TRBJ2-4	once	CSVGTGKNIQYF	TGCAGCGTTGGGACAGGAAAAAACATTCAGTACTTC
12	TRBV2	NA	TRBJ2-5	few	CASSEGRETQYF	TGTGCCAGCAGTGAAGGGCGGGAGACCCAGTACTTC
15	TRBV7-6	NA	TRBJ1-3	NA	CASSWRRGSGNTIYF	TGTGCCAGCAGCTGGAGAAGGGGCTCTGGAAACACCATATATTTT
13	TRBV7-9	TRBD1	TRBJ1-2	once	CASSPFQGGGYTF	TGTGCCAGCAGCCCATTCCAGGGGGGTGGCTACACCTTC
14	TRBV30	TRBD2	TRBJ2-1	NA	CAWSSLAGSDEQFF	TGTGCCTGGAGTTCACTAGCGGGGTCCGATGAGCAGTTCTTC
16	TRBV6-5	TRBD2	TRBJ2-1	NA	CASSYSASGRYYEQFF	TGTGCCAGCAGTTACTCGGCTAGCGGGAGGTACTATGAGCAGTTCTTC
14	TRBV6-1	NA	TRBJ1-2	NA	CASSVRNLNYGYTF	TGTGCCAGCAGTGTGAGAAATTTGAACTATGGCTACACCTTC
14	TRBV2	TRBD2	TRBJ2-7	few	CASRISGSSYEQYF	TGTGCCAGCAGGATTAGCGGGAGCTCCTACGAGCAGTACTTC
15	TRBV19	NA	TRBJ2-7	NA	CASSIGSSTAYEQYF	TGTGCCAGTAGTATAGGGAGTTCGACAGCCTACGAGCAGTACTTC
16	TRBV5-6	NA	TRBJ2-1	NA	CASSLAGPSSYNEQFF	TGTGCCAGCAGCTTGGCCGGGCCGAGCTCCTACAATGAGCAGTTCTTC
15	TRBV18	NA	TRBJ1-4	NA	CASSPTVGGDEKLFF	TGTGCCAGCTCACCAACGGTCGGGGGCGATGAAAAACTGTTTTTT
14	TRBV7-2	NA	TRBJ1-2	NA	CASSLAAERGGYTF	TGTGCCAGCAGCTTGGCGGCAGAGAGAGGGGGCTACACCTTC
16	TRBV18	NA	TRBJ2-2	NA	CASSPGGGRDTGELFF	TGTGCCAGCTCACCAGGAGGGGGCAGGGACACCGGGGAGCTGTTTTTT
13	TRBV2	NA	TRBJ1-5	NA	CASSGRVGQPQHF	TGTGCCAGCAGTGGCAGGGTCGGTCAGCCCCAGCATTTT
15	TRBV6-4	TRBD2	TRBJ2-1	NA	CASSRLAGAYNEQFF	TGTGCCAGCAGTAGACTAGCGGGAGCCTACAATGAGCAGTTCTTC
15	TRBV15	TRBD1	TRBJ1-2	NA	CATSRDPGQGMDYTF	TGTGCCACCAGCAGAGATCCGGGACAGGGCATGGACTACACCTTC
15	TRBV9	NA	TRBJ1-2	many	CASSATMGSNYGYTF	TGTGCCAGCAGCGCGACAATGGGGAGTAACTATGGCTACACCTTC
16	TRBV5-6	TRBD1	TRBJ1-1	NA	CASSLGGQGLATEAFF	TGTGCCAGCAGCTTGGGAGGACAGGGGTTGGCCACTGAAGCTTTCTTT
17	TRBV9	TRBD1	TRBJ1-3	NA	CASSSSGTGSSGNTIYF	TGTGCCAGCAGCAGCTCCGGGACAGGGTCCTCTGGAAACACCATATATTTT
15	TRBV6-1	TRBD1	TRBJ1-4	NA	CASRDRGQLNEKLFF	TGTGCCAGCAGAGACCGGGGACAGCTCAATGAAAAACTGTTTTTT
15	TRBV6-4	TRBD2	TRBJ2-2	NA	CASSVAGEGTGELFF	TGTGCCAGCAGTGTAGCGGGAGAGGGAACCGGGGAGCTGTTTTTT
16	TRBV19	NA	TRBJ2-1	once	CASSPWDSLSYNEQFF	TGTGCCAGTAGTCCATGGGACTCGCTGAGCTACAATGAGCAGTTCTTC
19	TRBV9	TRBD2	TRBJ2-4	NA	CASSVAGSGRLRGKNIQYF	TGTGCCAGCAGCGTAGCAGGTAGCGGGAGGCTTCGGGGCAAAAACATTCAGTACTTC
17	TRBV12-5	NA	TRBJ2-1	once	CASGLLPAGSSYNEQFF	TGTGCTAGTGGTCTCCTCCCGGCGGGAAGCTCCTACAATGAGCAGTTCTTC
15	TRBV28	NA	TRBJ2-6	NA	CASSFSRAGANVLTF	TGTGCCAGCAGTTTCAGTAGGGCTGGGGCCAACGTCCTGACTTTC